Below, 21 T cell receptor beta chains from the same sample are listed, as sequenced in a study of cytomegalovirus exposure and HLA in healthy donors. The PCR ran on 60 Vbeta and 13 Jbeta primers. Profiled with immunoSEQ multiplex PCR; TCRdb holds only in-frame clones, not every one. The sample lists 80,000 or so clones; 62% were seen once. Sequencing was carried out using PBMCs. The receptors come from a male donor in good health and CMV-seropositive.

The chain is built from TRBV6-1 and TRBJ2-2; the match to TRBD1 covers 7 bases. There are 14 residues in the CDR3. The ends lost 5 bases at V and 6 bases at J; junction bases unmatched: 6. CDR1 and CDR2 from the germline V gene are MNHNS and SASEGT. As DNA, the CDR3 is TGTGCCAGCAGTCAATTGACAGGGTCCGGGGAGCTGTTTTTT. Protein: CASSQLTGSGELFF.

This clone was observed a few times. The chain couples TRBV29-1 to TRBJ1-1; 8 positions agree with TRBD1. Germline V lookup: CDR1 SQVTM, CDR2 ANQGSEA. With V trimmed by 4 bases and J by 3 bases, 4 bases remained unmatched. The CDR3 has 13 residues. The CDR3 sequence is CSVVVQGDTEAFF. DNA of the CDR3: TGCAGCGTTGTTGTACAGGGGGACACTGAAGCTTTCTTT.

This clone was counted a few times. A read error may account for a junction end that differs from germline. J is TRBJ2-7 and V is TRBV15; D might be TRBD1 (6 bases). The CDR3 covers 15 residues. Germline-derived CDR1 and CDR2 are LNHNV and YYDKDF (reference sequence). This CDR3 reads CATSRVTGSSSEQYF. The CDR3 bases are TGTGCCACCAGCAGAGTAACAGGGTCTTCCTCCGAGCAGTACTTC.

This chain links TRBV19 with TRBJ2-1; 7 nucleotides agree with TRBD2. With 3 bases clipped from V and 8 bases from J, the junction kept 10 bases outside the gene matches. Looked up from germline, CDR1 is LNHDA and CDR2 is SQIVND (reference sequence). This CDR3 comprises 15 residues. The CDR3 here is CASSIGAGVGYEQFF. CDR3 DNA: TGTGCCAGTAGTATCGGGGCGGGAGTCGGGTATGAGCAGTTCTTC.

The chain couples TRBV29-1 to TRBJ1-2, with 7 bases that match TRBD1. This CDR3 comprises 12 residues. V was clipped by 3 bases and J by 4 bases; unmatched bases: 2. CDR1 and CDR2 (germline): SQVTM, ANQGSEA. The CDR3 spells CSVEGQIYGYTF. CDR3 nucleotides: TGCAGCGTTGAGGGACAGATCTATGGCTACACCTTC.

This chain links TRBV9 with TRBJ1-1; D unresolved. Looked up from germline, CDR1 is SGDLS and CDR2 is YYNGEE. Trimming pared 0 bases from V and 4 bases from J, leaving 4 bases between. CDR3 size: 12 residues. The CDR3 loop is CASSVGGTEAFF. CDR3 nucleotide sequence: TGTGCCAGCAGCGTAGGAGGCACTGAAGCTTTCTTT. Combining the CDR3 with reference TRBV9 and TRBJ1-1 gives the whole variable domain DSGVTQTPKHLITATGQRVTLRCSPRSGDLSVYWYQQSLDQGLQFLIQYYNGEERAKGNILERFSAQQFPDLHSELNLSSLELGDSALYFCASSVGGTEAFFGQGTRLTVV.

The J gene is TRBJ2-5, the V gene TRBV29-1, with 12 bases lining up with TRBD2. The J call is doubtful: the DNA matches TRBJ2-7 better. Germline loops: CDR1 SQVTM, CDR2 ANQGSEA. This CDR3 is 14 amino acids long. CDR3 region: CSVVPLAGGYEQYF. The CDR3 bases are TGCAGCGTTGTTCCCCTAGCGGGAGGGTACGAGCAGTACTTC.

The rearrangement joins TRBV27 to TRBJ2-2; possible D gene TRBD2, 6 bases. CDR3 length equals 15 residues. The V gene lost 7 bases and the J gene lost 3 bases, with 15 bases spanning the gap. The germline V gene has CDR1 MNHEY and CDR2 SMNVEV (reference sequence). In DNA, the CDR3 is TGTGCCAGCAAAGGGGACTTCACGGACACCGGGGAGCTGTTTTTT. The encoded protein is CASKGDFTDTGELFF.

The CDR3 region has the DNA TGTGCCTGGAGTACCGGGGGACTAGCGGGAAATGCAGATACGCAGTATTTT. It is translated as CAWSTGGLAGNADTQYF. V usage is TRBV30 and J usage is TRBJ2-3, with TRBD2 matching 13 bases. CDR1 and CDR2 (germline): GTSNPN, SVGIG (reference sequence). With 2 bases clipped from V and 4 bases from J, the junction kept 9 bases outside the gene matches. The CDR3 spans 17 residues.

This chain links TRBV18 with TRBJ2-3, with 7 bases aligning to TRBD2. CDR1 is KGHSH, CDR2 LQKENI, per germline. J was trimmed by 10 bases and V by 3 bases; bases with no gene match: 4. This CDR3 comprises 12 residues. The CDR3 sequence is CASSPQREAQYF. The CDR3 DNA follows: TGTGCCAGCTCACCCCAGCGGGAAGCGCAGTATTTT.

This clone has more than one count but fewer than ten. V gene TRBV5-5 combines with J gene TRBJ1-1; maybe TRBD1 (6 bases). The CDR3 consists of 15 residues. Germline CDR1 is SGHKS and CDR2 is YYEKEE (reference sequence). Trimming took 7 bases from V and 3 from J, leaving 19 bases between them. CDR3 region: CASGTRGGADTEAFF. Written as DNA, the CDR3 is TGTGCCAGCGGCACGAGAGGGGGGGCCGACACTGAAGCTTTCTTT.

J is TRBJ2-1 and V is TRBV5-1; D may be TRBD1 (6 bases). Germline V gene sequence: CDR1 SGHRS, CDR2 YFSETQ. The CDR3 is 15 residues long. With 4 bases removed from V and 7 bases from J, the gap between germline ends came to 18 bases. This chain's CDR3 is CASSPPGLQGNEQFF. The CDR3 region has the DNA TGCGCCAGCAGCCCCCCCGGCCTCCAGGGGAATGAGCAGTTCTTC.

The chain links TRBV10-3 to TRBJ2-3; TRBD1 matches 7 bases. Germline V gives CDR1 ENHRY, CDR2 SYGVKD. This CDR3 has 14 residues. J lost 6 bases, V lost 9 bases, and 12 bases had no gene match. CDR3 bases: TGTGCCATAGGTGGGGGAGCCAGGGGGGATACGCAGTATTTT. Its translation: CAIGGGARGDTQYF.

V usage is TRBV29-1 and J usage is TRBJ1-2, with 7 nucleotides matching TRBD1. Losses at the gene ends were 2 bases for V and 8 bases for J; bases not matched to a gene: 2. Germline V gene data show CDR1 as SQVTM and CDR2 as ANQGSEA. This CDR3 is built from 11 residues. CDR3 protein: CSVERGQGYTF. CDR3 nucleotide sequence: TGCAGCGTTGAAAGGGGGCAGGGCTACACCTTC.

The V gene is TRBV6-1, the J gene TRBJ1-1, with 10 bases aligning to TRBD1. The CDR3 is made up of 14 amino acids. The V gene's germline CDR1 is MNHNS and CDR2 SASEGT. The V and J ends lost 7 bases and 3 bases, in that order; junction bases with no gene match: 5. CDR3 protein: CASTLDRGDTEAFF. The CDR3 DNA sequence: TGTGCCAGCACTCTGGACAGGGGGGACACTGAAGCTTTCTTT.

This clone came up a few times. This chain uses TRBV10-3 with TRBJ2-3, with 8 bases that match TRBD2. V was pared by 2 bases and J by 2 bases, with 9 bases of the junction left unmatched. CDR3 length equals 17 residues. CDR1 and CDR2 (germline): ENHRY, SYGVKD. In DNA form, the CDR3 reads TGTGCCATCAGTGAGATCCCCGGGACTAGGGTCACAGATACGCAGTATTTT. As protein: CAISEIPGTRVTDTQYF.

The CDR3 is CASSKSSGGAGVPDTQYF. The CDR3 nucleotides are TGTGCCAGCAGCAAAAGTAGCGGGGGGGCCGGGGTACCAGATACGCAGTATTTT. The chain couples TRBV21-1 to TRBJ2-3; TRBD2, the table's D call, lacks a check against the DNA. TRBV21-1 is a pseudogene segment. The CDR3 has 18 residues.

The chain recombines TRBV10-3 with TRBJ2-3; TRBD2 agrees at 9 bases. The CDR3 sequence is 16 residues long. After removal of 6 bases from V and 4 bases from J, the junction contained 11 bases not matched to a gene. Germline-derived CDR1 and CDR2 are ENHRY and SYGVKD. The CDR3 DNA reads as TGTGCCATCAGCCTTGGAGCGGGGGGCGGCCCAGATACGCAGTATTTT. Protein product: CAISLGAGGGPDTQYF.

The V and J genes are TRBV19 and TRBJ2-7; 10 bases match TRBD1. From germline, CDR1 is LNHDA and CDR2 SQIVND (reference sequence). The trim removed 5 bases at V and 0 bases at J, leaving 4 bases unmatched. The CDR3 is 15 residues long. The CDR3 sequence is CASSVGQGSSYEQYF. In DNA, the CDR3 is TGTGCCAGTAGTGTGGGACAGGGGTCCTCCTACGAGCAGTACTTC.

The chain has TRBV7-9 and TRBJ1-1, with a weak D call TRBD1 (6 bases). Trimming stripped 1 base from V and 1 base from J, with 13 bases between. This CDR3 contains 16 residues. Germline V gene lookup returns CDR1 SEHNR and CDR2 FQNEAQ (reference sequence). Written as DNA, the CDR3 is TGTGCCAGCAGCTTAGGGGGGGGCGGAAGGAACACTGAAGCTTTCTTT. Its translation is CASSLGGGGRNTEAFF.

This clone turned up a few times. The rearrangement joins TRBV20-1 to TRBJ1-1; D not resolved. The CDR3 totals 11 residues. V shed 6 bases and J shed 8 bases, with 13 bases lying between them. Germline CDR1 DFQATT, CDR2 SNEGSKA (reference sequence). CDR3 residues: CSAPTLGEAFF. The CDR3 DNA follows: TGCAGTGCGCCTACGCTGGGCGAAGCTTTCTTT.